The text below deals with one T cell receptor beta chain. The authors split each subset's genomic DNA evenly across several immunoSEQ plates. TCRdb's copy holds only in-frame clones and misses some; the assay was immunoSEQ multiplex PCR. Of 550,000 to 650,000 clones in the sample, approximately 96% were seen once. These data belong to a study of shared clonotypes between healthy human individuals. The wider study: Donors were a couple of women and a few men aged 18 to 49.

Trimming took 0 bases from V and 7 from J, leaving 13 bases between them. Looked up from germline, CDR1 is SGHDT and CDR2 is YYEEEE. The CDR3 loop spans 15 amino acids. The naive CD8 fraction comprised CD45RO-negative cells positively selected for CCR7 and excluded terminally differentiated effector memory CD45RA+ cells. The sequenced sample was naive CD8+ T cells sorted from blood. This TCR came from a woman in her thirties in good health. V usage is TRBV5-6 and J usage is TRBJ2-2; either TRBD1 or TRBD2 may fit D (5 bases each). This chain's CDR3 is CASSLGGGSVGELFF. The CDR3 nucleotides are TGTGCCAGCAGCTTGGGGGGCGGGTCCGTCGGGGAGCTGTTTTTT.